The 26 T cell receptor beta chains below were found in one sample sequenced in a study of T cell responses to AZD1222 COVID-19 vaccine. TCRdb's copy holds only in-frame clones and misses some; the assay was immunoSEQ multiplex PCR. Among about 150,000 clones, 90% to 95% were seen once, and the ten largest hold about 2.5%. Specimen: peripheral blood, collected on day 0 of AZD1222 vaccination. Receptors were obtained from an adult in good health.

The chain combines TRBV12-3 or TRBV12-4 with TRBJ1-1; D remains unclear. This CDR3 comprises 13 residues. Trimming left V 5 bases short and J 0 bases short, with 7 bases between. The CDR3 region is CASSITLNTEAFF. The CDR3 nucleotides are TGTGCCAGCAGTATTACCCTGAACACTGAAGCTTTCTTT.

The rearrangement joins TRBV5-1 to TRBJ2-7; the D gene is possibly TRBD1 (5 bases). V was pared by 4 bases and J by 3 bases, with 11 bases between. The CDR3 has 13 residues. The germline V gene encodes CDR1 SGHRS and CDR2 YFSETQ. The CDR3 here is CASSEDTSYEQYF. CDR3 nucleotides: TGCGCCAGCAGCGAGGACACAAGCTACGAGCAGTACTTC.

This chain joins TRBV6-6 and TRBJ2-2; D assignment may be TRBD1 or TRBD2 (6 bases each). Trimming removed 6 bases from V and 4 bases from J, with 15 bases in between. The CDR3 has 15 residues. Germline assignment: CDR1 MNHNY and CDR2 SVGAGI (reference sequence). The CDR3 DNA is TGTGCCAGCAGCCTGAACGGGGGCTTCACCGGGGAGCTGTTTTTT. Amino acids: CASSLNGGFTGELFF.

The chain joins TRBV6-5 to TRBJ1-4; D possibly corresponds to TRBD1 (6 bases). V shed 2 bases and J shed 8 bases, with 18 bases lying between them. CDR3 length: 16 residues. Germline CDR1 is MNHEY and CDR2 is SVGAGI. The CDR3 protein is CASSYAKFGGSEKLFF. CDR3 DNA sequence: TGTGCCAGCAGTTACGCCAAATTCGGGGGCAGCGAAAAACTGTTTTTT.

The rearrangement links TRBV24-1 to TRBJ1-5; D possibly corresponds to TRBD1 (6 bases). This CDR3 has 17 amino acids. Looked up from germline, CDR1 is KGHDR and CDR2 is SFDVKD. The V gene lost 8 bases and the J gene lost 0 bases, with 19 bases spanning the gap. The CDR3 here is CATKGPQGDNSNQPQHF. CDR3 bases: TGTGCCACCAAGGGCCCCCAAGGGGACAATAGCAATCAGCCCCAGCATTTT.

The V and J genes are TRBV9 and TRBJ2-1; D may correspond to TRBD1 or TRBD2 (6 bases each). The CDR3 spans 17 residues. Trimming shortened V by 5 bases and J by 0 bases, and 18 bases separated the two germline ends. CDR1 and CDR2 (germline): SGDLS, YYNGEE. The CDR3 DNA follows: TGTGCCAGCAGTCTTGGAGGGGGGACTGGCTCCTACAATGAGCAGTTCTTC. Its translation is CASSLGGGTGSYNEQFF. Looking up the rest from reference TRBV9 and TRBJ2-1 gives the full variable domain: DSGVTQTPKHLITATGQRVTLRCSPRSGDLSVYWYQQSLDQGLQFLIQYYNGEERAKGNILERFSAQQFPDLHSELNLSSLELGDSALYFCASSLGGGTGSYNEQFFGPGTRLTVL.

The rearrangement uses TRBV27 and TRBJ2-7; 7 bases are shared with TRBD1. With 6 bases clipped from V and 3 bases from J, the junction kept 11 bases outside the gene matches. Germline V lookup: CDR1 MNHEY, CDR2 SMNVEV (reference sequence). This CDR3 has 15 residues. Written as DNA, the CDR3 is TGTGCCAGCAGGCGGACAGGTAACTCCTACTACGAGCAGTACTTC. This sequence encodes CASRRTGNSYYEQYF.

This sequence joins TRBV6-5 and TRBJ1-2, with no clear D. V shed 2 bases and J shed 0 bases, with 7 bases lying between them. Looked up from germline, CDR1 is MNHEY and CDR2 is SVGAGI. The CDR3 is 14 residues long. The CDR3 DNA follows: TGTGCCAGCAGTTACGAACCAGCTAACTATGGCTACACCTTC. This encodes CASSYEPANYGYTF.

V and J are TRBV18 and TRBJ2-7; D is unresolved. The V and J ends lost 3 bases and 2 bases respectively, with 11 bases between them. This CDR3 is 14 amino acids long. CDR1 is KGHSH and CDR2 is LQKENI in the germline V gene. The CDR3 sequence: CASSPDRTTYEQYF. The CDR3 DNA sequence: TGTGCCAGCTCACCCGACCGAACGACCTACGAGCAGTACTTC.

The rearrangement joins TRBV5-6 to TRBJ2-1; D is unclear. From germline, CDR1 is SGHDT and CDR2 YYEEEE. V dropped 0 bases and J dropped 0 bases, with 7 bases sitting between them. The CDR3 has 15 residues. CDR3 region: CASSLDSSSYNEQFF. The DNA of the CDR3 is TGTGCCAGCAGCTTGGACTCAAGCTCCTACAATGAGCAGTTCTTC.

J is TRBJ1-2 and V is TRBV30; TRBD1 matches at 7 bases. With V trimmed by 2 bases and J by 8 bases, 8 bases remained unmatched. The CDR3 loop spans 13 amino acids. CDR1 and CDR2 from the germline V gene are GTSNPN and SVGIG (reference sequence). In DNA, the CDR3 is TGTGCCTGGAGTCCAGGGGGGCTAGGGGGCTACACCTTC. It yields the protein CAWSPGGLGGYTF.

CDR3 nucleotides: TGTGCCAGTCGGACTAGCGGGATCGAGCAGTACTTC. This codes for CASRTSGIEQYF. The chain employs TRBV28 and TRBJ2-7, with TRBD2 matching 12 bases. The germline V gene has CDR1 MDHEN and CDR2 SYDVKM. The CDR3 totals 12 residues. The V gene end was trimmed by 9 bases and the J gene end by 6 bases; junction bases not matched to a gene: 3.

This chain uses TRBV7-9 with TRBJ2-2; D perhaps matches TRBD1 (6 bases). The V end lost 5 bases, the J end lost 3 bases, and 13 bases lay between the germline ends. Germline V gene lookup returns CDR1 SEHNR and CDR2 FQNEAQ (reference sequence). The CDR3 extends over 15 amino acids. CDR3 sequence: CASSPRTADTGELFF. The CDR3 DNA reads TGTGCCAGCAGCCCAAGGACAGCCGACACCGGGGAGCTGTTTTTT.

J is TRBJ2-5 and V is TRBV7-9; 8 bases align to TRBD2. The CDR3 contains 15 residues. Looked up from germline, CDR1 is SEHNR and CDR2 is FQNEAQ (reference sequence). V lost 2 bases, J lost 5 bases, and 7 bases stayed unmatched. Here the CDR3 reads CASSLRRGERETQYF. In DNA, the CDR3 is TGTGCCAGCAGCTTACGGCGGGGGGAAAGGGAGACCCAGTACTTC.

The chain uses TRBV29-1 and TRBJ1-1; 9 bases line up with TRBD1. The germline CDR1 and CDR2 sequences are SQVTM and ANQGSEA. This CDR3 contains 17 residues. V trimming: 2 bases; J trimming: 6 bases; junction bases outside the gene matches: 16. This CDR3 reads CSVEPRWGTGGEAEAFF. The CDR3 coding sequence is TGCAGCGTTGAACCTAGGTGGGGTACAGGGGGCGAGGCTGAAGCTTTCTTT.

This clone showed up just once. V is TRBV11-1 and J is TRBJ1-5; D is unresolved. Germline CDR1 and CDR2: SGHAT and FQDESV (reference sequence). The CDR3 loop spans 14 amino acids. Between the trimmed V and J ends, which lost 1 base and 7 bases, there was a span of 11 bases. CDR3 in amino acids: CASSLDGGRQPQHF. CDR3 bases: TGTGCCAGCAGCTTAGATGGAGGGCGGCAGCCCCAGCATTTT.

The gene calls are TRBV2 and TRBJ2-7; no clear D gene. From germline, CDR1 is SNHLY and CDR2 FYNNEI. This CDR3 is built from 13 residues. Trimming took off 4 bases at V and 2 bases at J, with 9 bases between the two ends. The CDR3 reads CASSVGRAYEQYF. The DNA of the CDR3 is TGTGCCAGCAGTGTAGGGCGTGCCTACGAGCAGTACTTC. The entire variable domain, with the rest obtained from reference TRBV2 and TRBJ2-7, is as follows: EPEVTQTPSHQVTQMGQEVILRCVPISNHLYFYWYRQILGQKVEFLVSFYNNEISEKSEIFDDQFSVERPDGSNFTLKIRSTKLEDSAMYFCASSVGRAYEQYFGPGTRLTVT.

The V gene is TRBV5-1, the J gene TRBJ1-2, with 7 bases identical to TRBD1. CDR3 length: 16 residues. The ends lost 2 bases at V and 4 bases at J; junction bases unmatched: 11. Germline assignment: CDR1 SGHRS and CDR2 YFSETQ. Here the CDR3 reads CASSFNRDSAGYGYTF. CDR3 nucleotide sequence: TGCGCCAGCAGCTTTAACCGGGACAGTGCAGGCTATGGCTACACCTTC.

J is TRBJ2-3 and V is TRBV9, with D perhaps matching TRBD1 or TRBD2 (5 bases each). CDR1 SGDLS and CDR2 YYNGEE come from the germline V gene. The ends were cut back, 2 bases at V and 5 bases at J, with 9 bases in the middle. The CDR3 length is 13 residues. The CDR3 is CASSVGVRDTQYF. Written as DNA, the CDR3 is TGTGCCAGCAGCGTGGGGGTTAGAGATACGCAGTATTTT.

The rearrangement joins TRBV11-2 to TRBJ1-1; no clear D gene. This CDR3 has 13 amino acids. V was shortened by 4 bases and J by 2 bases, with 8 bases between the two germline ends. Germline CDR1 is SGHAT and CDR2 is FQNNGV. DNA for the CDR3: TGTGCCAGCAGCTCACAGCGTAACACTGAAGCTTTCTTT. Translated: CASSSQRNTEAFF.

The chain couples TRBV27 to TRBJ2-1; 12 bases agree with TRBD2. Germline CDR1 MNHEY, CDR2 SMNVEV (reference sequence). V lost 5 bases and J lost 4; bases outside the gene matches: 0. The CDR3 runs to 14 residues. CDR3 DNA sequence: TGTGCCAGCAGTCTAGCGGGGGGGTACAATGAGCAGTTCTTC. Amino acids: CASSLAGGYNEQFF.

This rearrangement joins TRBV19 to TRBJ2-2; 8 bases match TRBD1. The CDR3 contains 17 residues. Trimming removed 1 base from V and 5 bases from J; junction bases left unmatched: 9. Germline CDR1 is LNHDA and CDR2 is SQIVND (reference sequence). The CDR3 is CASSIGGQGARTGELFF. The CDR3 region has the DNA TGTGCCAGTAGTATAGGTGGGCAGGGGGCACGGACCGGGGAGCTGTTTTTT. Drawing the rest from reference TRBV19 and TRBJ2-2, the complete variable domain is DGGITQSPKYLFRKEGQNVTLSCEQNLNHDAMYWYRQDPGQGLRLIYYSQIVNDFQKGDIAEGYSVSREKKESFPLTVTSAQKNPTAFYLCASSIGGQGARTGELFFGEGSRLTVL.

On this clone: The same CDR3 arises from other DNA sequences in this sample as well. The chain couples TRBV3-1 (or the pseudogene TRBV3-2) to TRBJ2-2; 10 bases line up with TRBD2. Looked up from germline, CDR1 is LGHDT and CDR2 is YNNKEL (reference sequence). Trimming cost V 3 bases and J 6 bases; bases outside gene matches: 1. The CDR3 loop spans 14 amino acids. The CDR3: CASSQSGGAGELFF. The CDR3 bases are TGTGCCAGCAGCCAGAGCGGGGGGGCCGGGGAGCTGTTTTTT.

The J gene is TRBJ2-2, the V gene TRBV12-5, with 7 bases aligning to TRBD1. CDR1 is LGHNT and CDR2 is FRNRAP in the germline V gene. V trimming: 0 bases; J trimming: 6 bases; junction bases outside the gene matches: 7. CDR3 length: 16 residues. The CDR3 region has the DNA TGTGCTAGTGGTTTGGTACTCGGACAGGAGTCCGGGGAGCTGTTTTTT. As protein: CASGLVLGQESGELFF.

This clone was counted a few times. This chain's CDR3 is CASSPGAIHEQYF. In DNA, the CDR3 is TGCGCCAGCAGTCCGGGAGCTATCCACGAGCAGTACTTC. The chain joins TRBV10-1 to TRBJ2-7, with a tentative D call TRBD2 (6 bases). Per the germline V gene, CDR1 is WNHNN and CDR2 is SYGVQD (reference sequence). Trimming removed 5 bases at V and 5 bases at J, with 13 bases between. The CDR3 is 13 residues long.

This sequence joins TRBV19 and TRBJ1-4; D gene ambiguous. V was shortened by 2 bases and J by 4 bases, with 5 bases between the two germline ends. The CDR3 has 13 residues. CDR1 is LNHDA and CDR2 is SQIVND in the germline V gene (reference sequence). CDR3 DNA sequence: TGTGCCAGTAGTATAAGGCTTAATGAAAAACTGTTTTTT. It codes for CASSIRLNEKLFF.